A selection of T cell receptor beta chains follows, all from one sample in a study of cytomegalovirus exposure and HLA in healthy donors. The assay was immunoSEQ multiplex PCR, and TCRdb's table has in-frame clones only and misses some. The table shows 140,000 to 150,000 clones, with about 84% occurring only once. Input material: PBMCs. These receptors all stem from a woman aged 18-29 years in good health and CMV-seropositive. CDR3s include the opening cysteine and the closing phenylalanine or tryptophan. D genes are given only for firm matches. Rows give clone size only sometimes, using once, few, many, or a class for an expanded clone.

>17|TRBJ1-3|TRBV9|NA|few
CASSSIGLTSSGNTIYF
>16|TRBJ1-6|TRBV21-1|NA|NA
CASSTRQGAISSPLHF
>14|TRBJ2-2|TRBV6-5|TRBD2|NA
CATWGTSGTGELFF
>15|TRBJ1-3|TRBV30|NA|once
CAWSVNSLEGNTIYF
>15|TRBJ1-2|TRBV7-9|NA|NA
CSSSYWTASNYGYTF
>14|TRBJ2-2|TRBV6-4|TRBD2|NA
CASSDGGDTGELFF
>13|TRBJ1-1|TRBV11-2|NA|NA
CASTRGRNTEAFF
>16|TRBJ2-5|TRBV9|TRBD2|NA
CASSAFSGGGPETQYF
>14|TRBJ1-1|TRBV7-9|NA|NA
CASSPTSPTGEAFF
>12|TRBJ1-1|TRBV7-9|NA|NA
CASSRQNTEAFF
>13|TRBJ2-7|TRBV6-5|TRBD1|NA
CASSGTASYEQYF
>14|TRBJ2-7|TRBV7-8|NA|once
CASSPLRDPYEQYF
>15|TRBJ1-4|TRBV6-5|NA|NA
CASSSYSATNEKLFF
>14|TRBJ2-7|TRBV5-6|TRBD2|NA
CASSPTGRVYEQYF
>12|TRBJ2-7|TRBV7-2|NA|NA
CASSHEGSEQYF
>13|TRBJ2-2|TRBV6-4|NA|NA
CASSDSQTGELFF
>15|TRBJ1-4|TRBV5-6|NA|NA
CASSHKRVTNEKLFF
>15|TRBJ2-7|TRBV9|TRBD2|once
CASSPSGGAYYEQYF
>20|TRBJ1-3|TRBV28|TRBD1|NA
CASSAPGQGLVLVSGNTIYF
>15|TRBJ1-3|TRBV18|NA|NA
CASSLGADSGNTIYF
>16|TRBJ1-5|TRBV7-9|NA|NA
CASSPARFDGNQPQHF
>14|TRBJ2-1|TRBV11-2|TRBD2|NA
CASSASGGWNEQFF
>13|TRBJ1-2|TRBV5-1|TRBD1|NA
CASSGIQGAGYTF
>14|TRBJ1-2|TRBV6-1|TRBD1|NA
CASSVDRGRYGYTF
>15|TRBJ1-6|TRBV10-3|NA|NA
CAIRRSAGAYSPLHF
>16|TRBJ1-5|TRBV9|NA|NA
CASSGGHPYSNQPQHF
>14|TRBJ2-2|TRBV7-8|NA|NA
CASRSTGSTGELFF
>14|TRBJ2-5|TRBV7-9|TRBD1|few
CASSREQGAREQYF
>15|TRBJ1-1|TRBV27|NA|once
CASTQNRAGNTEAFF
>16|TRBJ2-3|TRBV5-1|TRBD2|NA
CASSLVKSGGADTQYF
>14|TRBJ1-1|TRBV30|NA|NA
CAWSVVMADTEAFF
>13|TRBJ2-3|TRBV4-1|NA|NA
CASSQGATDTQYF
>17|TRBJ2-4|TRBV5-1|TRBD2|NA
CASSFMASGGPGNIQYF
>13|TRBJ1-6|TRBV30|NA|once
CAWEQGMKSPLHF
>14|TRBJ2-5|TRBV7-2|NA|NA
CASSLRWGEETQYF
>15|TRBJ2-3|TRBV6-6|TRBD2|once
CASYHSGGSTDTQYF
>13|TRBJ2-5|TRBV30|NA|NA
CACLIRGQETQYF
>12|TRBJ1-2|TRBV6-5|TRBD1|NA
CASGKGARGYTF
>15|TRBJ2-3|TRBV2|TRBD1|NA
CASSPLGQITDTQYF
>12|TRBJ2-1|TRBV6-1|TRBD2|NA
CASRAGTTEQFF
>13|TRBJ2-7|TRBV5-1|NA|few
CASSFPGSYEQYF
>17|TRBJ1-2|TRBV2|NA|NA
CASSGREGGAQGYGYTF
>15|TRBJ2-3|TRBV27|TRBD1|few
CASSTRQGKTDTQYF
>14|TRBJ1-2|TRBV6-5|NA|NA
CASRPAGGGGGYTF
>17|TRBJ1-5|TRBV6-1|TRBD1|NA
CASSVGTGGQSNQPQHF
>14|TRBJ2-7|TRBV19|TRBD1|NA
CASSKTGVSLEQYF
>18|TRBJ2-2|TRBV5-1|TRBD1|NA
CASSLGFPTGKLAGELFF
>15|TRBJ2-5|TRBV5-5|TRBD2|few
CASSPLAGGQETQYF
>14|TRBJ1-2|TRBV6-6|TRBD1|NA
CASSYSKGQGDYTF
>14|TRBJ1-1|TRBV9|TRBD1|NA
CASSVYDRGSEAFF
>10|TRBJ1-2|TRBV6-6|NA|NA
CASSSDRPYF
>19|TRBJ1-5|TRBV21-1|NA|NA
CASSAYETEKKLSNQPQHF
>13|TRBJ1-2|TRBV6-5|TRBD1|NA
CASSLTGDYGYTF
>16|TRBJ2-2|TRBV9|NA|few
CASSVAAGTNTGELFF
>13|TRBJ1-2|TRBV27|NA|few
CASSRTARYGYTF